The T cell receptor beta chain under discussion was sequenced for a study of T cells in Graves' hyperthyroidism and ophthalmopathy. General study findings and limits: Ophthalmopathy and stable hyperthyroidism were separated by a 13 V-J model.

Lactation, pregnancy, other autoimmune disease or uncontrolled infection led to exclusion of patients. Amplification of TCR beta CDR3 regions was performed using RNA transcripts as template. TCR CDR3 underwent first-round RT-PCR with the HTBI primer set. TCRdb processed the multiplex PCR reads anew with MiXCR; each CDR3 protein has one entry. Altogether 450,000 to 700,000 distinct CDR3 sequences are present, around 46% being singletons, with the ten largest covering under 20%. CDR1 and CDR2 from the germline V gene are SGHTA and FQGTGA. This CDR3 is 15 amino acids long. Trimming stripped 6 bases from V and 4 bases from J, with 13 bases between. Turning to this clonotype: Its antigen is not known.

The source is an adult woman with Graves' disease, either hyperthyroidism or ophthalmopathy (not recorded which). The chain recombines TRBV7-3 with TRBJ2-6, with no clear D. The sequenced sample consisted of peripheral blood or thyroid tissue (not recorded which). The CDR3 sequence: CASSEIRSGANVLTF. The CDR3 DNA follows: TGTGCCAGCAGTGAAATCCGGTCGGGGGCCAACGTCCTGACTTTC.